The 27 T cell receptor beta chains presented below share a single source sample, sequenced in a study of blood T cell repertoires in COVID-19. Sequenced by immunoSEQ multiplex PCR; TCRdb stores in-frame clones only, minus some. The table has approximately 170,000 clones, less than 85% seen once. The specimen sequenced was peripheral blood. These receptors came from a woman aged 80 or over with active or convalescent COVID-19.

The V call is TRBV15, the J call TRBJ1-2; the match to TRBD1 covers 9 bases. With 9 bases clipped from V and 8 bases from J, the junction kept 13 bases outside the gene matches. Germline V CDR1 and CDR2: LNHNV, YYDKDF (reference sequence). CDR3 size: 14 residues. Here the CDR3 reads CATRLLGTGKGYTF. Here the CDR3 DNA reads TGTGCCACGCGTCTTTTAGGGACAGGGAAAGGCTACACCTTC.

The gene calls are TRBV6-5 and TRBJ2-4; possible D gene TRBD2, 7 bases. The germline V gene encodes CDR1 MNHEY and CDR2 SVGAGI. CDR3 length: 15 residues. The V end lost 6 bases, the J end lost 1 base, and 13 bases lay between the germline ends. CDR3 loop: CASSRGAGAKNIQYF. The CDR3 nucleotides read TGTGCCAGCAGCCGGGGGGCGGGGGCCAAAAACATTCAGTACTTC.

The chain links TRBV7-9 to TRBJ2-6; TRBD2 matches at 7 bases. Per the germline V gene, CDR1 is SEHNR and CDR2 is FQNEAQ (reference sequence). The CDR3 runs to 16 residues. V shed 5 bases and J 2 bases; nucleotides not matched to a gene: 6. The CDR3 here is CASSPRAGAGANVLTF. The CDR3 bases are TGTGCCAGCAGCCCCCGGGCGGGAGCTGGGGCCAACGTCCTGACTTTC.

This rearrangement joins TRBV5-1 to TRBJ1-2; 7 bases align to TRBD1. The germline V gene has CDR1 SGHRS and CDR2 YFSETQ. CDR3 length: 15 amino acids. J gave up 2 bases and V 1 base, and 5 bases lay outside the gene matches. The CDR3 coding sequence is TGCGCCAGCAGCTTGTCTCTGACAGGGAACTATGGCTACACCTTC. Encoded protein: CASSLSLTGNYGYTF. The whole variable domain, filled in from reference TRBV5-1 and TRBJ1-2, reads KAGVTQTPRYLIKTRGQQVTLSCSPISGHRSVSWYQQTPGQGLQFLFEYFSETQRNKGNFPGRFSGRQFSNSRSEMNVSTLELGDSALYLCASSLSLTGNYGYTFGSGTRLTVV.

The J gene is TRBJ2-3, the V gene TRBV29-1; D might be TRBD2 (5 bases). The V end lost 3 bases, the J end lost 0 bases, and 10 bases lay between the germline ends. The germline V gene has CDR1 SQVTM and CDR2 ANQGSEA. The CDR3 runs 14 residues. The CDR3 DNA follows: TGCAGCGTTGAGGGCCGGGGTAGCACAGATACGCAGTATTTT. Translated, it gives CSVEGRGSTDTQYF.

The chain combines TRBV5-1 with TRBJ2-5; TRBD2 agrees at 8 bases. Germline V gene lookup returns CDR1 SGHRS and CDR2 YFSETQ. V shed 0 bases, J shed 4 bases, and the junction held 8 bases outside the gene matches. This CDR3 is 16 amino acids long. CDR3 region: CASSLGVAGGGETQYF. CDR3 DNA: TGCGCCAGCAGCTTGGGGGTCGCGGGAGGTGGAGAGACCCAGTACTTC.

CDR3 in DNA: TGCGCCAGCAGACTTGACCCTGGTTGGACAGGGGACGCAGTCTATGGCTACACCTTC. Translation: CASRLDPGWTGDAVYGYTF. This chain uses TRBV5-1 with TRBJ1-2; 9 bases align to TRBD1. The CDR3 has 19 amino acids. Germline-derived CDR1 and CDR2 are SGHRS and YFSETQ. The V gene end was trimmed by 5 bases and the J gene end by 4 bases; junction bases not matched to a gene: 21.

J is TRBJ1-5 and V is TRBV5-6; weak D call: TRBD1 (5 bases). The CDR3 is made up of 14 amino acids. Germline V lookup: CDR1 SGHDT, CDR2 YYEEEE. The V end was cut by 0 bases, the J end by 9 bases, with 13 bases between. CDR3: CASSLGTGESPQHF. Here the CDR3 DNA reads TGTGCCAGCAGCTTGGGAACAGGTGAATCGCCCCAGCATTTT. Drawing the rest from reference TRBV5-6 and TRBJ1-5, the complete variable domain is DAGVTQSPTHLIKTRGQQVTLRCSPKSGHDTVSWYQQALGQGPQFIFQYYEEEERQRGNFPDRFSGHQFPNYSSELNVNALLLGDSALYLCASSLGTGESPQHFGDGTRLSIL.

The sample holds a few counts of this clone. The chain's CDR3 is CASSWDRGRTDTQYF. The CDR3 nucleotides read TGCGCCAGCAGCTGGGACAGGGGGCGTACAGATACGCAGTATTTT. The chain joins TRBV5-1 to TRBJ2-3, with 12 bases matching TRBD1. From germline, CDR1 is SGHRS and CDR2 YFSETQ. The CDR3 consists of 15 residues. V lost 3 bases to trimming and J lost 3 bases; unmatched junction nucleotides: 2.

The chain joins TRBV29-1 to TRBJ2-7, with D tentatively TRBD1 (5 bases). From germline, CDR1 is SQVTM and CDR2 ANQGSEA. The CDR3 is made up of 12 amino acids. The V gene lost 4 bases and the J gene lost 3 bases, with 10 bases spanning the gap. The CDR3 region has the DNA TGCAGCGTTGGACAGACCTTCTACGAGCAGTACTTC. This gives the protein CSVGQTFYEQYF.

This rearrangement joins TRBV6-2 or TRBV6-3 to TRBJ2-2, with 10 bases fitting TRBD2. Germline V gene lookup returns CDR1 MNHEY and CDR2 SVGEGT. J lost 4 bases, V lost 2 bases, and 7 bases had no gene match. The CDR3 spans 17 residues. The CDR3 loop reads CASSYALAGVSTGELFF. The DNA for the CDR3 is TGTGCCAGCAGTTACGCGCTAGCGGGAGTTTCCACCGGGGAGCTGTTTTTT.

The rearrangement links TRBV30 to TRBJ1-1; 8 bases are a match to TRBD1. The V and J ends lost 1 base and 4 bases, in that order; junction bases with no gene match: 14. Germline loops: CDR1 GTSNPN, CDR2 SVGIG (reference sequence). The CDR3 runs to 17 residues. The CDR3 DNA is TGTGCCTGGAGTGCTGGAACAGGGGGACCCAGAGGCACTGAAGCTTTCTTT. Protein: CAWSAGTGGPRGTEAFF.

CDR3 in amino acids: CASSFGGLPPQHF. In nucleotides, the CDR3 is TGTGCCAGCAGCTTTGGGGGCTTGCCGCCCCAGCATTTT. The chain recombines TRBV5-4 with TRBJ1-5; TRBD1 might be the D (6 bases). Germline CDR1 and CDR2: SGHNT and YYREEE (reference sequence). The CDR3 has 13 amino acids. Trimming stripped 2 bases from V and 9 bases from J, with 12 bases between. The complete variable domain, with remaining parts taken from reference TRBV5-4 and TRBJ1-5, reads ETGVTQSPTHLIKTRGQQVTLRCSSQSGHNTVSWYQQALGQGPQFIFQYYREEENGRGNFPPRFSGLQFPNYSSELNVNALELDDSALYLCASSFGGLPPQHFGDGTRLSIL.

V usage is TRBV11-2 and J usage is TRBJ2-1, with 7 bases fitting TRBD2. V lost 0 bases to trimming and J lost 6 bases; unmatched junction nucleotides: 2. The CDR3 loop spans 14 amino acids. The germline V gene encodes CDR1 SGHAT and CDR2 FQNNGV. The CDR3 sequence: CASSLDPSGNEQFF. The CDR3 DNA follows: TGTGCCAGCAGCTTAGACCCTAGCGGCAATGAGCAGTTCTTC.

This sequence joins TRBV7-3 and TRBJ2-3; 12 bases agree with TRBD1. After removal of 5 bases from V and 4 bases from J, the junction contained 13 bases not matched to a gene. The CDR3 spans 18 residues. In germline, CDR1 is SGHTA, CDR2 FQGTGA. This chain's CDR3 is CASSLSPGTGGLADTQYF. CDR3 in DNA: TGTGCCAGCAGCCTTAGCCCCGGGACAGGGGGCTTGGCAGATACGCAGTATTTT.

The chain has TRBV19 and TRBJ2-1; the match to TRBD2 covers 8 bases. The CDR3 consists of 12 residues. From germline, CDR1 is LNHDA and CDR2 SQIVND (reference sequence). The J segment lost 14 bases and the V segment lost 4 bases, leaving 7 bases of the junction unmatched. Here the CDR3 DNA reads TGTGCCAGTAGTAGAGCGGGAGCATATAAGTTCTTC. This encodes CASSRAGAYKFF.

The chain employs TRBV7-3 and TRBJ2-7; 7 bases line up with TRBD2. Germline-derived CDR1 and CDR2 are SGHTA and FQGTGA. The V gene end was trimmed by 2 bases and the J gene end by 9 bases; junction bases not matched to a gene: 7. The CDR3 length is 13 residues. CDR3 nucleotides: TGTGCCAGCAGCTTAGGACCCACGGGGGGGCAGTACTTC. Translation: CASSLGPTGGQYF.

The CDR3 loop is CASRPTLGGGTGNEQFF. CDR3 in DNA: TGTGCCAGCAGACCGACCCTCGGCGGGGGAACGGGGAATGAGCAGTTCTTC. The chain carries TRBV28 and TRBJ2-1; 7 nucleotides line up with TRBD2. The V segment lost 6 bases and the J segment 7 bases; nucleotides outside the gene matches: 18. In germline, CDR1 is MDHEN, CDR2 SYDVKM. The CDR3 length is 17 residues.

There are a few counts of this clone. This chain uses TRBV7-9 with TRBJ1-2, with D hard to call. V shed 5 bases and J shed 6 bases, with 16 bases lying between them. CDR1 and CDR2 (germline): SEHNR, FQNEAQ (reference sequence). The CDR3 length is 14 residues. CDR3 sequence: CASSQALLGDGYTF. The CDR3, as DNA: TGTGCCAGCAGCCAGGCCCTCTTGGGTGATGGCTACACCTTC.

Notes on this clone: Different DNA sequences within this sample yield the same CDR3. V gene TRBV5-1 combines with J gene TRBJ2-3, with TRBD2 as a possible D gene (5 bases). The CDR3 is 14 residues long. Germline assignment: CDR1 SGHRS and CDR2 YFSETQ. V was shortened by 0 bases and J by 3 bases, with 8 bases between the two germline ends. This chain's CDR3 is CASSLVPGTDTQYF. The DNA of the CDR3 is TGCGCCAGCAGCTTGGTACCGGGAACAGATACGCAGTATTTT.

The rearrangement joins TRBV5-1 to TRBJ2-1; D is possibly TRBD2 (6 bases). The CDR3 runs 15 residues. Germline V gene data show CDR1 as SGHRS and CDR2 as YFSETQ. The germline V and J ends were trimmed by 1 base and 0 bases, with 8 bases remaining between them. The CDR3 sequence: CASSLTSFSYNEQFF. DNA of the CDR3: TGCGCCAGCAGCTTGACTAGCTTCTCCTACAATGAGCAGTTCTTC.

The genes are TRBV18 and TRBJ2-7; D is unclear. This CDR3 is built from 12 residues. Trimming took 4 bases from V and 4 from J, leaving 8 bases between them. Germline lookup yields CDR1 KGHSH and CDR2 LQKENI. In DNA form, the CDR3 reads TGTGCCAGCTCACTACAGAATTACGAGCAGTACTTC. Amino acid sequence: CASSLQNYEQYF.

The chain joins TRBV19 to TRBJ2-5; the match to TRBD2 covers 10 bases. The V gene end was trimmed by 9 bases and the J gene end by 4 bases; junction bases not matched to a gene: 5. CDR3 length: 13 residues. CDR1 is LNHDA, CDR2 SQIVND, per germline (reference sequence). The CDR3 loop is CASGSGRRETQYF. The CDR3 nucleotides are TGTGCCAGCGGTAGCGGGAGGAGAGAGACCCAGTACTTC.

The J gene is TRBJ1-2, the V gene TRBV10-2; 9 nucleotides agree with TRBD1. The germline gives CDR1 WSHSY, CDR2 SAAADI. J lost 7 bases, V lost 10 bases, and 13 bases had no gene match. The CDR3 extends over 14 amino acids. Written as DNA, the CDR3 is TGCGCCATCCAGAGGGGGACAGGGAAAGGTGGCTACACCTTC. Protein product: CAIQRGTGKGGYTF.

The gene calls are TRBV11-2 and TRBJ2-2; D is unclear. From germline, CDR1 is SGHAT and CDR2 FQNNGV. V dropped 5 bases and J dropped 4 bases, with 14 bases sitting between them. CDR3 size: 15 residues. DNA for the CDR3: TGTGCCAGCAGCCTCGACTCCGGCTTCACCGGGGAGCTGTTTTTT. Translating gives CASSLDSGFTGELFF.

The J gene is TRBJ1-6, the V gene TRBV5-6; no firm D call. The germline CDR1 and CDR2 sequences are SGHDT and YYEEEE. The CDR3 totals 15 residues. Trimming left V 2 bases short and J 7 bases short, with 13 bases between. The DNA of the CDR3 is TGTGCCAGCAGCTTTGCTGACACCAGAAATTCACCCCTCCACTTT. The encoded protein is CASSFADTRNSPLHF.

V is TRBV7-3 and J is TRBJ2-5, with 11 bases identical to TRBD1. There are 16 residues in the CDR3. Germline V gene lookup returns CDR1 SGHTA and CDR2 FQGTGA. The J segment lost 1 base and the V segment lost 1 base, leaving 2 bases of the junction unmatched. Here the CDR3 DNA reads TGTGCCAGCAGCTTAAGGGGGACAGGGGGCCAAGAGACCCAGTACTTC. Its translation: CASSLRGTGGQETQYF.